Listed below are T cell receptor beta chains from one sample, sequenced in a study of T cell responses to AZD1222 COVID-19 vaccine. The protocol was immunoSEQ multiplex PCR, while the TCRdb copy is restricted to in-frame clones and leaves out a portion. The data hold about 70,000 clones, with roughly 88% observed a single time. The sample was peripheral blood, taken on day 0 of MenACWY control vaccination. The origin of the receptors is an adult in good health. CDR3s include the opening cysteine and the closing phenylalanine or tryptophan. The D gene is left open where the match is weak. Clone size is given for some rows only: seen once, a few or many times, or a class if the clone is expanded.

d_gene,v_gene,j_gene,abundance,CDR3nt,CDR3aa
-,TRBV6-5,TRBJ1-2,-,TGTGCCAGCAGTCCTACGGGCAACTATGGCTACACCTTC,CASSPTGNYGYTF
-,TRBV4-3,TRBJ2-5,-,TGCGCCAGCAGCCTCTACCTGCAGACTCTACAAGAGACCCAGTACTTC,CASSLYLQTLQETQYF
TRBD1,TRBV6-5,TRBJ1-5,-,TGTGCCAGCCAGGACAGGTTTAGTAGGGCCCAGCATTTT,CASQDRFSRAQHF
-,TRBV14,TRBJ1-5,once,TGTGCCAGCAGCCAAGCAGGGGTGGGCAATCAGCCCCAGCATTTT,CASSQAGVGNQPQHF
-,TRBV11-2,TRBJ1-6,-,TGTGCCAGCAGCTTAGAAACGGGCCCTAATTCACCCCTCCACTTT,CASSLETGPNSPLHF
TRBD1,TRBV6-5,TRBJ1-2,-,TGTGCCAGCAGTTTATCAACAGGGGATTATGGCTACACCTTC,CASSLSTGDYGYTF
TRBD1,TRBV24-1,TRBJ2-2,-,TGTGCCACCAGTGATCGGGACAGGGAGATTGGCACCGGGGAGCTGTTTTTT,CATSDRDREIGTGELFF
TRBD1,TRBV3-1/TRBV3-2,TRBJ1-1,-,TGTGCCAGCAGCCAAGCAAAGACAGGGTTTGGGACTGAAGCTTTCTTT,CASSQAKTGFGTEAFF
TRBD1,TRBV29-1,TRBJ1-2,-,TGCAGCGTTACGAGGACAGGGCTTAACTATGGCTACACCTTC,CSVTRTGLNYGYTF
TRBD2,TRBV4-1,TRBJ2-1,few,TGCGCCAGCAGCGACGGACTAGCGGGGGTCCAAGACGAGCAGTTCTTC,CASSDGLAGVQDEQFF
-,TRBV5-4,TRBJ1-6,-,TGTGCCAGCAGCGGCGGACAGAGCTATAATTCACCCCTCCACTTT,CASSGGQSYNSPLHF
TRBD2,TRBV28,TRBJ2-1,once,TGTGCCAGCAGTTTATTCGGTAGCGGGGGCTACAATGAGCAGTTCTTC,CASSLFGSGGYNEQFF
TRBD1,TRBV4-1,TRBJ1-2,-,TGCGCCAGCAGCGGCCGGGACAGGGGACCCTACACCTTC,CASSGRDRGPYTF
TRBD1,TRBV2,TRBJ1-1,once,TGTGCCAGCAGTGATCACAGGGGGAACACTGAAGCTTTCTTT,CASSDHRGNTEAFF
-,TRBV15,TRBJ2-3,-,TGTGCCACCAGCAGAGGGGGCCAGGGAGCAGATACGCAGTATTTT,CATSRGGQGADTQYF
-,TRBV19,TRBJ1-5,-,TGTGCCAGTAGTAAAGAAGATAGCAATCAGCCCCAGCATTTT,CASSKEDSNQPQHF
TRBD2,TRBV28,TRBJ2-2,-,TGTGCCAGCACCCCCTGGGGGGGGTGGGAAGGGGAGCTGTTTTTT,CASTPWGGWEGELFF
-,TRBV5-3,TRBJ1-3,-,TGTGCCAGAAGCCCTGCAGGGCCGGGACCTGGAAACACCATATATTTT,CARSPAGPGPGNTIYF
-,TRBV5-1,TRBJ1-1,-,TGCGCCAGCACCTCGCAGGGGACCATGAACACTGAAGCTTTCTTT,CASTSQGTMNTEAFF
TRBD1,TRBV7-6,TRBJ2-1,-,TGTGCCAGCAGCTTGGGGACAGGGCCCTACAATGAGCAGTTCTTC,CASSLGTGPYNEQFF
-,TRBV19,TRBJ1-4,-,TGTGCCAGTAGTATCTGGGGGGATAATGAAAAACTGTTTTTT,CASSIWGDNEKLFF
TRBD1,TRBV7-8,TRBJ1-3,few,TGTGCCAGCAGCTTAGAGAGACAGGGGTTGGGTAAAAACACCATATATTTT,CASSLERQGLGKNTIYF
TRBD1,TRBV6-5,TRBJ2-1,-,TGTGCCAGCAGTCCGGACAGGGGAGGCTACAATGAGCAGTTCTTC,CASSPDRGGYNEQFF
TRBD2,TRBV27,TRBJ2-2,-,TGTGCCAGCAGACCTAAAGCGGGGGCCTCGAAGACCGGGGAGCTGTTTTTT,CASRPKAGASKTGELFF
-,TRBV27,TRBJ1-4,-,TGTGCCAGCAGTTTAGTCGCGAACCACAGGGAATTGAGTGAAAAACTGTTTTTT,CASSLVANHRELSEKLFF
-,TRBV30,TRBJ1-5,-,TGTGCCTGGACGGAAGCCGCCAATCAGCCCCAGCATTTT,CAWTEAANQPQHF
-,TRBV11-3,TRBJ1-2,-,TGTGCCAGCAGCTTGACGACTGTTAACTATGGCTACACCTTC,CASSLTTVNYGYTF
-,TRBV7-9,TRBJ2-1,-,TGTGCCAGCAAGGAGGCAGGGGGGGACAATGAGCAGTTCTTC,CASKEAGGDNEQFF
-,TRBV18,TRBJ1-6,-,TGTGCCAGCTCACCACCAGGGGGTGGTTCACCCCTCCACTTT,CASSPPGGGSPLHF
TRBD1,TRBV18,TRBJ1-2,-,TGTGCCAGCTCACCAATAGGGACAGGGAACTATGGCTACACCTTC,CASSPIGTGNYGYTF
-,TRBV19,TRBJ1-1,-,TGTGCCAGTAGTATAGGACCTGAAGCTTTCTTT,CASSIGPEAFF
TRBD1,TRBV6-5,TRBJ2-7,-,TGTGCCAGCAGTTCGCCGGGACAGGGGGCCTTTTCTCTGTACTTC,CASSSPGQGAFSLYF
-,TRBV11-2,TRBJ1-4,-,TGTGCCAGCAGCTTAATAAGGGGACGAGGTGAAAAACTGTTTTTT,CASSLIRGRGEKLFF
TRBD1,TRBV4-1,TRBJ1-6,-,TGCGCCAGCAGCCAAGAACAGGGGGGCTATAATTCACCCCTCCACTTT,CASSQEQGGYNSPLHF
-,TRBV27,TRBJ1-2,-,TGTGCCAGCAGTTTTACAGGGCGGTTCGGGGGCTACACCTTC,CASSFTGRFGGYTF
-,TRBV12-3/TRBV12-4,TRBJ2-7,-,TGTGCCAGCAGTTTAGGCTACGAGCAGTACTTC,CASSLGYEQYF
-,TRBV15,TRBJ1-1,once,TGTGCCACCAGCATTGGGGCAGGGGCGAACACTGAAGCTTTCTTT,CATSIGAGANTEAFF
-,TRBV2,TRBJ1-1,-,TGTGCCAGCAGGACTCGGGGGGGCACTGAAGCTTTCTTT,CASRTRGGTEAFF
TRBD1,TRBV19,TRBJ2-2,-,TGTGCCAGTAGTCGGACAGGAATTAACACCGGGGAGCTGTTTTTT,CASSRTGINTGELFF
-,TRBV11-3,TRBJ1-4,-,TGTGCCAGCAGCCTCGTTCAGGAAAAACTGTTTTTT,CASSLVQEKLFF
TRBD2,TRBV7-2,TRBJ2-5,-,TGTGCCAGCAGCTTAGGAGCGGGGGTTATCCAAGAGACCCAGTACTTC,CASSLGAGVIQETQYF
-,TRBV2,TRBJ1-5,few,TGTGCCAGCAGAGACCTGACAGCTGACAATCAGCCCCAGCATTTT,CASRDLTADNQPQHF
-,TRBV7-2,TRBJ1-5,-,TGTGCCAGCAGCTTAACCGGGCTCCGCAATCAGCCCCAGCATTTT,CASSLTGLRNQPQHF
-,TRBV19,TRBJ2-7,-,TGTGCCAGTAGTATAGATGTGGGGGCGGGCCTCGAGCAGTACTTC,CASSIDVGAGLEQYF
-,TRBV6-2/TRBV6-3,TRBJ1-1,-,TGTGCCAGCAGTTGGGGGGTCACTGAAGCTTTCTTT,CASSWGVTEAFF
TRBD1,TRBV5-8,TRBJ1-2,-,TGTGCCAGCAGCGGAGGGACAGGACCTAACTATGGCTACACCTTC,CASSGGTGPNYGYTF
TRBD1,TRBV5-1,TRBJ1-6,-,TGCGCCAGCAGCTTGGGCAGGGGGAATAATTCACCCCTCCACTTT,CASSLGRGNNSPLHF
-,TRBV9,TRBJ1-1,-,TGTGCCAGCAGCGTAGATCTCCAGAGGAACACTGAAGCTTTCTTT,CASSVDLQRNTEAFF
-,TRBV9,TRBJ2-7,-,TGTGCCAGCAGCTCCGTAGGGGACCCCTACGAGCAGTACTTC,CASSSVGDPYEQYF
-,TRBV30,TRBJ2-1,once,TGTGCCTGGAGCGGCTACAATGAGCAGTTCTTC,CAWSGYNEQFF
-,TRBV6-2/TRBV6-3,TRBJ2-1,-,TGTGCCAGCAGTTACCCTTCGGCCTCTGCAAGTAAGCAGTTCTTC,CASSYPSASASKQFF
-,TRBV19,TRBJ1-5,-,TGTGCCAGTAGTCGGCGCACAGGGTCCAATCAGCCCCAGCATTTT,CASSRRTGSNQPQHF
TRBD1,TRBV27,TRBJ2-7,-,TGTGCCAGCAGTTTAAGCGCAGGGGGTACCTACGAGCAGTACTTC,CASSLSAGGTYEQYF
-,TRBV3-1/TRBV3-2,TRBJ1-3,-,TGTGCCAGCAGCCAGGGGACTCGAGGTGGAAACACCATATATTTT,CASSQGTRGGNTIYF
-,TRBV27,TRBJ2-7,-,TGTGCCAGCGGATTTGGGGTATCCTACGAGCAGTACTTC,CASGFGVSYEQYF
TRBD2,TRBV19,TRBJ2-2,-,TGTGCCAGTAGTATCAGTGGCGGGGGGGCCGGGGAGCTGTTTTTT,CASSISGGGAGELFF
-,TRBV11-2,TRBJ2-3,-,TGTGCCAGCAGCTCTGACAGGAGCACAGATACGCAGTATTTT,CASSSDRSTDTQYF